The clone carrying this T cell receptor beta chain has only a few counts. Its specificity is not known. Germline V CDR1 and CDR2: SGHAT, FQNNGV. The CDR3 is made up of 16 amino acids. Trimming left V 2 bases short and J 2 bases short, with 16 bases between. The data were obtained in a study of identical twins. TCRdb re-called the 5' RACE reads with MiXCR, one entry per CDR3 protein. The sample includes roughly 290,000 distinct CDR3 sequences, 8.5% to 9.5% of them seen just once. General study results and limits: The study drew conclusions from cross-sectional statistical analysis, not from following the same donors.

Another study also made use of these data, one on yellow fever vaccine responses in identical twins.

The receptor was isolated from a woman younger than 35 in good health. The sequenced material came from CD8+ T cells sorted from blood. The V gene is TRBV11-2, the J gene TRBJ2-7; D possibly matches TRBD1 or TRBD2 (5 bases each). The DNA for the CDR3 is TGTGCCAGCAGCTTATATGACGGGACGGTAGCCTACGAGCAGTACTTC. Protein sequence: CASSLYDGTVAYEQYF. Using reference TRBV11-2 and TRBJ2-7 for the parts outside the CDR3, the full variable domain is EAGVAQSPRYKIIEKRQSVAFWCNPISGHATLYWYQQILGQGPKLLIQFQNNGVVDDSQLPKDRFSAERLKGVDSTLKIQPAKLEDSAVYLCASSLYDGTVAYEQYFGPGTRLTVT.